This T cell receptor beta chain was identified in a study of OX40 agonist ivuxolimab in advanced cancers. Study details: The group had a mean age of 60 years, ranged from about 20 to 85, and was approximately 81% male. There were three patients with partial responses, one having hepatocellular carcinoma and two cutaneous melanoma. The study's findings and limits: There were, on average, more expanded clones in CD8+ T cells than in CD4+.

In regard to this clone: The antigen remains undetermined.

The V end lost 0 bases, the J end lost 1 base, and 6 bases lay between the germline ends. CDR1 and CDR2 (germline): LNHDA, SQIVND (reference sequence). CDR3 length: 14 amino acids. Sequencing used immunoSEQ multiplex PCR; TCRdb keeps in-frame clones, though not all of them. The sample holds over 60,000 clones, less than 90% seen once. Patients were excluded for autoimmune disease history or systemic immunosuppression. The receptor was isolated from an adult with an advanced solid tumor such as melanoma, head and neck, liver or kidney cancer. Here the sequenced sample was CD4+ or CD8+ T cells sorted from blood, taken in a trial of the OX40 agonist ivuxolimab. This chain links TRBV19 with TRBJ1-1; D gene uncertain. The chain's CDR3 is CASSIEGQNTEAFF. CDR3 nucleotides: TGTGCCAGTAGTATAGAGGGTCAGAACACTGAAGCTTTCTTT.